In its sample, the clone carrying this TCR beta chain was seen a few times. Antigen unknown. The authors extracted total RNA from unfractionated whole blood. Germline loops: CDR1 SEHNR, CDR2 FQNEAQ (reference sequence). The CDR3 runs to 14 residues. Trimming removed 3 bases from V and 5 bases from J; junction bases left unmatched: 5. This specimen comes from a study of human T cells and chemical hapten exposure. About the research overall: Largely, small differences in pooled library volume made per-sample TCR yields vary. Findings and caveats of the study: TCRs whose frequency exceeded 1 in 1000 remained the same following DPC sensitization.

Each cDNA molecule in the library carried unique molecular identifiers. TCRdb called the reads again in MiXCR, with one record for every CDR3 protein. In the table there are roughly 120,000 distinct CDR3 sequences, over 6.5% of which are singletons. Sequencing input: whole blood. The receptor was isolated from a human donor in good health. Some clones in this sample may be carry-over from other donors' samples. The chain is built from TRBV7-9 and TRBJ2-5, with 8 positions matching TRBD1. CDR3 sequence (DNA): TGTGCCAGCAGCTTCCCCAGGGGGCCCGAGACCCAGTACTTC. As protein: CASSFPRGPETQYF.